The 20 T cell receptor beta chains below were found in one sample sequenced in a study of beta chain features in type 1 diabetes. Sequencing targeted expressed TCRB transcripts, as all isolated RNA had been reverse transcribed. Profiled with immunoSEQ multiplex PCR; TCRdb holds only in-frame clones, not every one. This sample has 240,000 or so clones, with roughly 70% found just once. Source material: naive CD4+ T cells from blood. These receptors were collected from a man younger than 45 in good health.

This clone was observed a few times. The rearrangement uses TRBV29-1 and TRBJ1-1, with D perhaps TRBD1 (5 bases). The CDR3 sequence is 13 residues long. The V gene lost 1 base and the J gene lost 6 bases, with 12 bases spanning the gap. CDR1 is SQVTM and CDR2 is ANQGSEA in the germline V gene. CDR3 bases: TGCAGCGTTGAAGCCAGGGTTCGGGCTGAAGCTTTCTTT. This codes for CSVEARVRAEAFF.

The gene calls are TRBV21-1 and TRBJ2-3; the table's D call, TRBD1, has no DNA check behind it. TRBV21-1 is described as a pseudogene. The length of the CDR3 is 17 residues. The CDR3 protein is CASSHQDSQGSTDTQYF. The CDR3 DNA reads TGTGCCAGCAGCCACCAGGACAGTCAAGGGTCCACAGATACGCAGTATTTT.

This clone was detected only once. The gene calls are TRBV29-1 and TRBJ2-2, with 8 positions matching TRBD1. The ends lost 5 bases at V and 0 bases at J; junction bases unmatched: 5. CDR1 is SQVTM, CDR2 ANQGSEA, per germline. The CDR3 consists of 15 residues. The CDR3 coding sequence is TGCAGCGTTACCCGGACAGGGACGAACACCGGGGAGCTGTTTTTT. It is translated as CSVTRTGTNTGELFF.

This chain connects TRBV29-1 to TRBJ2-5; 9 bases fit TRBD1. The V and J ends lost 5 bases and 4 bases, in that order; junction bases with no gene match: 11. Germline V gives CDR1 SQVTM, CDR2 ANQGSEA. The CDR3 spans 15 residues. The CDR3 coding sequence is TGCAGCGTTCGGTCGGGGACAGGGAGAGGAGAGACCCAGTACTTC. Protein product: CSVRSGTGRGETQYF.

The CDR3 loop reads CASRPGPGKQETQYF. In DNA, the CDR3 is TGTGCCAGCAGACCGGGCCCAGGCAAGCAAGAGACCCAGTACTTC. The chain recombines TRBV2 with TRBJ2-5; no firm D call. The germline V and J ends were trimmed by 6 bases and 2 bases, with 16 bases remaining between them. There are 15 residues in the CDR3. Per germline, CDR1 SNHLY and CDR2 FYNNEI. Looking up the rest from reference TRBV2 and TRBJ2-5 gives the full variable domain: EPEVTQTPSHQVTQMGQEVILRCVPISNHLYFYWYRQILGQKVEFLVSFYNNEISEKSEIFDDQFSVERPDGSNFTLKIRSTKLEDSAMYFCASRPGPGKQETQYFGPGTRLLVL.

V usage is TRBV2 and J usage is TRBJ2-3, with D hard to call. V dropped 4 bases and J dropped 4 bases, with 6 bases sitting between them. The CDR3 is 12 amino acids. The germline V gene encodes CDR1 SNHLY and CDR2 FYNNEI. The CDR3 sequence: CASSGEADTQYF. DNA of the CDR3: TGTGCCAGCAGTGGCGAGGCAGATACGCAGTATTTT.

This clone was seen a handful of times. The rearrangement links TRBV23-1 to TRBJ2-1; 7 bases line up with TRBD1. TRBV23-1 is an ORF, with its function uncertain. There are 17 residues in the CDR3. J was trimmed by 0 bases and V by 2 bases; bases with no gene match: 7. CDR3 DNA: TGCGCCAGCAGTCAAAAACCTGACAGGGACTCCTACAATGAGCAGTTCTTC. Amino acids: CASSQKPDRDSYNEQFF.

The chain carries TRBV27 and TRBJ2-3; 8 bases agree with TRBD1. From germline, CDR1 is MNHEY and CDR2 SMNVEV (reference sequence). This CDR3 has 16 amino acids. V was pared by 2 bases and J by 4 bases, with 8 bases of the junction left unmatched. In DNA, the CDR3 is TGTGCCAGCAGTTTAATGGTCGGGACAGGCCCAGATACGCAGTATTTT. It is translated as CASSLMVGTGPDTQYF.

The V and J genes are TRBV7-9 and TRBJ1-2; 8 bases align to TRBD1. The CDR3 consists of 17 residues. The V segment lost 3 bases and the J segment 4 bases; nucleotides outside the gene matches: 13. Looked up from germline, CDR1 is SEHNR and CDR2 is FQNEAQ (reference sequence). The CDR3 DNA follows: TGTGCCAGCAGCTTGAGGGGACAGGCCCCCTTTGGCTATGGCTACACCTTC. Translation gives CASSLRGQAPFGYGYTF. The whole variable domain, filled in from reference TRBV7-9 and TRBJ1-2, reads DTGVSQNPRHKITKRGQNVTFRCDPISEHNRLYWYRQTLGQGPEFLTYFQNEAQLEKSRLLSDRFSAERPKGSFSTLEIQRTEQGDSAMYLCASSLRGQAPFGYGYTFGSGTRLTVV.

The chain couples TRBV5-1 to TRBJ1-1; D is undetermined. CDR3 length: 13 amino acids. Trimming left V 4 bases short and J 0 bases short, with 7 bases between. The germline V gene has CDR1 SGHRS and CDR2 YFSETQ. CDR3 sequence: CASSRELNTEAFF. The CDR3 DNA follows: TGCGCCAGCAGCCGGGAGTTGAACACTGAAGCTTTCTTT.

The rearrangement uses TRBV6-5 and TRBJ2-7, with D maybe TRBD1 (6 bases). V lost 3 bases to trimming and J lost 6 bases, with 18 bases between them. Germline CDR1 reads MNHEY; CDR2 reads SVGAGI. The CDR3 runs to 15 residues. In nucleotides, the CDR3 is TGTGCCAGCAGTTATGACAGGACCAGAGGTCTCGAGCAGTACTTC. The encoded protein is CASSYDRTRGLEQYF.

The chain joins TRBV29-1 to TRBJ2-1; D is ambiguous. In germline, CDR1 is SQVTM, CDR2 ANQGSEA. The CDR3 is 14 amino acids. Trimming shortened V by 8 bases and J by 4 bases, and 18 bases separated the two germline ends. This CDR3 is CSFGRRALYNEQFF. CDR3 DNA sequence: TGCAGCTTTGGTCGCCGGGCCCTATACAATGAGCAGTTCTTC.

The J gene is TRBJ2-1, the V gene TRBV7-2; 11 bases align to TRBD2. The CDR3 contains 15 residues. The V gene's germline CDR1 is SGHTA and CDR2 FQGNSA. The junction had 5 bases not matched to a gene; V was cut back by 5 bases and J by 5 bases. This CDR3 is CASSPTGLADNEQFF. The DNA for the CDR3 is TGTGCCAGCAGCCCGACGGGACTAGCGGACAATGAGCAGTTCTTC.

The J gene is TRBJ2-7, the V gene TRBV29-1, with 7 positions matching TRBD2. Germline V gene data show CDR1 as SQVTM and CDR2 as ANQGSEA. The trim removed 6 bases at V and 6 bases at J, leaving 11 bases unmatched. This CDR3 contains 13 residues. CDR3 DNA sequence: TGCAGCGTGGGGGGACTATCGGGAGGCGAGCAGTACTTC. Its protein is CSVGGLSGGEQYF.

The DNA for the CDR3 is TGTGCCAGCAGGGACAATGAGCAGTTCTTC. It codes for CASRDNEQFF. J is TRBJ2-1 and V is TRBV28; no firm D call. With 6 bases removed from V and 5 bases from J, the gap between germline ends came to 2 bases. This CDR3 region has 10 residues. CDR1 is MDHEN and CDR2 is SYDVKM in the germline V gene.

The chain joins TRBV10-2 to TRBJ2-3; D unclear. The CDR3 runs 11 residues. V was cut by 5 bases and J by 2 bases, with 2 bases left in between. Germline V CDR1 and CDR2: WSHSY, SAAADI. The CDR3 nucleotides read TGCGCCAGCAGTCACACAGATACGCAGTATTTT. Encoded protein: CASSHTDTQYF.

The CDR3 region is CASSLPGTIPYEQYF. The CDR3 DNA is TGTGCCAGCAGCTTACCCGGGACTATCCCCTACGAGCAGTACTTC. The genes are TRBV13 and TRBJ2-7; 7 nucleotides match TRBD2. This CDR3 contains 15 residues. The germline CDR1 and CDR2 sequences are PRHDT and FYEKMQ (reference sequence). V shed 2 bases and J 2 bases; nucleotides not matched to a gene: 6.

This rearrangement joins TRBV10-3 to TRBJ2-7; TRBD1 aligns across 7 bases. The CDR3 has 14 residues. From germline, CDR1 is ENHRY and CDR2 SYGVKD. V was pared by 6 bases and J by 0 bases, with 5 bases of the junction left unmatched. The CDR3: CAIRRQGSSYEQYF. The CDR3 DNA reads TGTGCCATCAGGCGACAGGGAAGCTCCTACGAGCAGTACTTC.

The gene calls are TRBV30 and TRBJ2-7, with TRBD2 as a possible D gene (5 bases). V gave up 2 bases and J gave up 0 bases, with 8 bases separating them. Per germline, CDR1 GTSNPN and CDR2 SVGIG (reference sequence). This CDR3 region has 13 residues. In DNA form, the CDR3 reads TGTGCCTGGAGTTGGGAGTACTCCTACGAGCAGTACTTC. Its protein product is CAWSWEYSYEQYF.

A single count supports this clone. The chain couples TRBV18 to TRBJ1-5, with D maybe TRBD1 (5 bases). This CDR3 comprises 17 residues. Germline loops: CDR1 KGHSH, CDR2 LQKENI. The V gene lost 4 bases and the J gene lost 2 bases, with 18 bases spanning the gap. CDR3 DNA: TGTGCCAGCTCACTACACAAGGTAGGGGCGGGCAATCAGCCCCAGCATTTT. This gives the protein CASSLHKVGAGNQPQHF.